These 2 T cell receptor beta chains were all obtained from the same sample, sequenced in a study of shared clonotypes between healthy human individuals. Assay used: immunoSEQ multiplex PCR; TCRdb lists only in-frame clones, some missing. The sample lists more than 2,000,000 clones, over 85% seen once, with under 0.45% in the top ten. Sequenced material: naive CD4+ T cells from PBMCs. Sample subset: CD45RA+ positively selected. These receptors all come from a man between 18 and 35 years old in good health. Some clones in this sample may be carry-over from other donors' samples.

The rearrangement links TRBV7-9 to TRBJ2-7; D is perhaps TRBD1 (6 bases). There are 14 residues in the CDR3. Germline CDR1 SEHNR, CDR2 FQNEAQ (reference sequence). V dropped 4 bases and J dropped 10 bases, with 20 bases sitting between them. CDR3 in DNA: TGTGCCAGCAGCTCGGATCTTTGGGACACACGCCAGTACTTC. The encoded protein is CASSSDLWDTRQYF.

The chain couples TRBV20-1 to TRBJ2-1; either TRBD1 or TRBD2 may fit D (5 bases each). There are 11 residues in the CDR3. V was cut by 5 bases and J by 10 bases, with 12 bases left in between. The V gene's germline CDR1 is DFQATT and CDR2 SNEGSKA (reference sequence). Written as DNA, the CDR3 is TGCAGTGCTGGGGACGGCCGGGAGCAGTTCTTC. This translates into CSAGDGREQFF.